This TCR beta chain is from a study of Tregs in tolerant kidney transplant recipients. The length of the CDR3 is 15 residues. Germline V gives CDR1 SGHTS, CDR2 YDEGEE. Turning to this clone: Its antigen remains unidentified. The germline gene is not matched at one end of the junction; a read error may be the cause.

The assay was immunoSEQ multiplex PCR, and TCRdb's table has in-frame clones only and misses some. Of around 230,000 clones in the sample, around 81% were seen once. The study, taken as a whole, reports: Biological reproducibility was not directly addressed in this study. The small number of patients limits these findings pending further validation. Expanding Tregs on activated donor B cells appeared to best identify donor-specific TCRbeta clones.

What was sequenced was CD4+ T cells from blood. The gene calls are TRBV5-8 and TRBJ1-5; 7 positions agree with TRBD1. This TCR was sampled from a human donor in good health. The DNA of the CDR3 is TGTGCCTGCAGCCCGGGAGGGGGCGCGTATCAGCCCCAGCATTTT. Translating gives CACSPGGGAYQPQHF.